This is a list of T cell receptor beta chains from one sample in a study of blood T cell repertoires in COVID-19. The protocol was immunoSEQ multiplex PCR, while the TCRdb copy is restricted to in-frame clones and leaves out a portion. The sample comprises approximately 70,000 clones, roughly 86% of which are singletons, and 5% to 7.5% rests with the top ten. Sequencing was performed on peripheral blood. These receptors all come from a woman in her forties or fifties with acute or convalescent COVID-19. The CDR3 runs from the conserved cysteine through the conserved F or W.

CDR3: CASSQDQYREGEKLFF; length: 16; V: TRBV4-1; J: TRBJ1-4
CDR3: CASSDTGRVRQWYF; length: 14; V: TRBV19; J: TRBJ2-3
CDR3: CASSGEGQGSYGYTF; length: 15; V: TRBV25-1; J: TRBJ1-2
CDR3: CADSGGRAGDAPLHF; length: 15; V: TRBV6-4; J: TRBJ1-6
CDR3: CSVVLTGEQYF; length: 11; V: TRBV29-1; J: TRBJ2-7
CDR3: CAISAGGNNQPQHF; length: 14; V: TRBV10-3; J: TRBJ1-5
CDR3: CASSLLGQGAYEQYF; length: 15; V: TRBV11-2; J: TRBJ2-7
CDR3: CASSLGVLGGGSGNTIYF; length: 18; V: TRBV11-3; J: TRBJ1-3
CDR3: CASSQLEVSGGPYTGELFF; length: 19; V: TRBV23-1; J: TRBJ2-2
CDR3: CASSHGQGNEKLFF; length: 14; V: TRBV7-9; J: TRBJ1-4
CDR3: CASSLGQAAFF; length: 11; V: TRBV6-2/TRBV6-3; J: TRBJ1-1
CDR3: CASSLDSGNFYEQYF; length: 15; V: TRBV5-1; J: TRBJ2-7
CDR3: CASSTTAGEGNYGYTF; length: 16; V: TRBV7-9; J: TRBJ1-2
CDR3: CASSLTNGPGLSTEAFF; length: 17; V: TRBV7-3; J: TRBJ1-1
CDR3: CASSSGTGRQPQHF; length: 14; V: TRBV28; J: TRBJ1-5
CDR3: CASSLGATDRSYGYTF; length: 16; V: TRBV5-1; J: TRBJ1-2
CDR3: CASGAYAGTKNIQYF; length: 15; V: TRBV7-8; J: TRBJ2-4
CDR3: CASRESGQDTQYF; length: 13; V: TRBV6-5; J: TRBJ2-3
CDR3: CSVDFAGTEAFF; length: 12; V: TRBV29-1; J: TRBJ1-1
CDR3: CASSPEGNQPQHF; length: 13; V: TRBV18; J: TRBJ1-5
CDR3: CASSLNSGGGTGELFF; length: 16; V: TRBV7-3; J: TRBJ2-2
CDR3: CASLVEGQANYEQYF; length: 15; V: TRBV9; J: TRBJ2-7
CDR3: CASSVWGQGDTEAFF; length: 15; V: TRBV9; J: TRBJ1-1
CDR3: CASSQGGQPTRMGQFF; length: 16; V: TRBV4-1; J: TRBJ2-1
CDR3: CASSQDRRQGAPNEKLFF; length: 18; V: TRBV4-1; J: TRBJ1-4
CDR3: CASTEGATVANYGYTF; length: 16; V: TRBV9; J: TRBJ1-2
CDR3: CASSKQGASGNTIYF; length: 15; V: TRBV7-9; J: TRBJ1-3
CDR3: CASSASGEGEAFF; length: 13; V: TRBV5-1; J: TRBJ1-1
CDR3: CASSLSGGNTEAFF; length: 14; V: TRBV5-1; J: TRBJ1-1
CDR3: CASSTYGTGTRSEQFF; length: 16; V: TRBV18; J: TRBJ2-1
CDR3: CSGGLGRGNTEAFF; length: 14; V: TRBV29-1; J: TRBJ1-1
CDR3: CARRTGNYGYTF; length: 12; V: TRBV2; J: TRBJ1-2
CDR3: CASTTLAGGYTGELFF; length: 16; V: TRBV19; J: TRBJ2-2
CDR3: CASSRDRSYEQYF; length: 13; V: TRBV4-3; J: TRBJ2-7
CDR3: CASTVSGVLYNEQFF; length: 15; V: TRBV7-9; J: TRBJ2-1
CDR3: CASSSGLIGTSSGNTGELFF; length: 20; V: TRBV7-8; J: TRBJ2-2
CDR3: CATLGGGTEAFF; length: 12; V: TRBV12-3/TRBV12-4; J: TRBJ1-1
CDR3: CASSPGLAGAEQFF; length: 14; V: TRBV27; J: TRBJ2-1
CDR3: CATSRGASGSSDTQYF; length: 16; V: TRBV15; J: TRBJ2-3
CDR3: CASSQDGRNTEAFF; length: 14; V: TRBV3-1/TRBV3-2; J: TRBJ1-1
CDR3: CASRTGGTEAFF; length: 12; V: TRBV19; J: TRBJ1-1
CDR3: CSVGRDFNQPQHF; length: 13; V: TRBV29-1; J: TRBJ1-5
CDR3: CASSLAGGWTQYF; length: 13; V: TRBV28; J: TRBJ2-5